Presented here are 4 T cell receptor beta chains from one specimen sequenced in a study of PD-L1 blockade in urothelial cancer. The repertoire was sequenced with immunoSEQ multiplex PCR; TCRdb's copy has only in-frame clones and lacks some. The sample includes about 24,000 clones, roughly nine tenths seen only once; the top ten take approximately 2.8%. Sequencing was performed on PBMCs, taken around atezolizumab (anti-PD-L1) treatment. The origin of the receptors is a man in his fifties with urothelial cancer.

This sequence joins TRBV5-1 and TRBJ2-2; 15 bases align to TRBD2. With 3 bases clipped from V and 1 base from J, the junction kept 4 bases outside the gene matches. CDR1 is SGHRS and CDR2 is YFSETQ in the germline V gene. The CDR3 has 18 residues. The CDR3 bases are TGCGCCAGCAGCTCCCCGGGACTAGCGGGAGGGAACACCGGGGAGCTGTTTTTT. Translation: CASSSPGLAGGNTGELFF.

The gene calls are TRBV4-3 and TRBJ2-1, with TRBD2 matching 7 bases. Germline CDR1 reads LGHNA; CDR2 reads YSLEER. The CDR3 is 18 residues long. Losses at the gene ends were 0 bases for V and 3 bases for J; bases not matched to a gene: 11. DNA for the CDR3: TGCGCCAGCAGCCAAGACATAGGGGAGGGGCCCCTCTACAATGAGCAGTTCTTC. Its translation is CASSQDIGEGPLYNEQFF.

The chain is built from TRBV7-8 and TRBJ2-7; D unclear. V was clipped by 6 bases and J by 0 bases, with 9 bases between them. Germline lookup yields CDR1 SGHVS and CDR2 FQNEAQ. The CDR3 has 13 amino acids. The CDR3 protein is CASRDTLSYEQYF. The CDR3 DNA reads TGTGCCAGCAGAGACACCCTCTCCTACGAGCAGTACTTC. The variable domain in full, with the rest retrieved from reference TRBV7-8 and TRBJ2-7, is GAGVSQSPRYKVAKRGQDVALRCDPISGHVSLFWYQQALGQGPEFLTYFQNEAQLDKSGLPSDRFFAERPEGSVSTLKIQRTQQEDSAVYLCASRDTLSYEQYFGPGTRLTVT.

The chain has TRBV5-1 and TRBJ2-6, with 7 bases that match TRBD2. This CDR3 is 17 amino acids long. V shed 1 base, J shed 4 bases, and the junction held 8 bases outside the gene matches. Germline V gene lookup returns CDR1 SGHRS and CDR2 YFSETQ. CDR3 bases: TGCGCCAGCAGCTTGTCAGGGAGGGTTGCCGGGGCCAACGTCCTGACTTTC. This gives the protein CASSLSGRVAGANVLTF. Supplemented by reference TRBV5-1 and TRBJ2-6, the full variable domain reads KAGVTQTPRYLIKTRGQQVTLSCSPISGHRSVSWYQQTPGQGLQFLFEYFSETQRNKGNFPGRFSGRQFSNSRSEMNVSTLELGDSALYLCASSLSGRVAGANVLTFGAGSRLTVL.